This TCR beta chain was profiled in a study of identical twins. Study observations and caveats: Beta clonotypes that were abundant in cord blood contained fewer insertions, a pattern absent from memory repertoires. These conclusions were based on statistical analysis (cross-sectional, not following the same donors).

Points on this clonotype: What it binds is unknown.

Unique molecular identifiers were present on the cDNA, which also gained a universal primer site by template switching. TCRdb reanalysed the 5' RACE reads using MiXCR and keeps one entry per CDR3 protein. The sample comprises 350,000 to 450,000 distinct CDR3 sequences, approximately 18% of which are singletons, and 9.5% to 15% rests with the top ten. The J segment lost 4 bases and the V segment lost 2 bases, leaving 1 base of the junction unmatched. CDR3 length equals 14 residues. Germline lookup yields CDR1 LGHNA and CDR2 YSLEER. Material: naive T cells sorted from blood. The source of this sequence is a man aged 50 to 60 in good health. The genes are TRBV4-3 and TRBJ2-3, with 9 bases fitting TRBD1. In nucleotides, the CDR3 is TGCGCCAGCAGCCAAACAGGGGGCGCAGATACGCAGTATTTT. As protein: CASSQTGGADTQYF.